Below, 17 T cell receptor beta chains from the same sample are listed, as sequenced in a study of blood T cell repertoires in COVID-19. Sequencing was performed with immunoSEQ multiplex PCR; in TCRdb, only in-frame clones are kept and a portion is missing. The profile covers roughly 260,000 clones, with roughly nine tenths appearing a single time and just under 6.5% taken by the ten largest. Input material: PBMCs or T cells enriched from blood (not recorded which). Receptor source: a woman under 40 with acute COVID-19.

This clone was seen only a few times. This chain links TRBV21-1 with TRBJ1-5; the DNA was not compared with TRBD1, the D call given in the table. TRBV21-1 is annotated as a pseudogene. CDR3 length equals 16 residues. The CDR3 reads CASSKEPGAQGQPQHF. In DNA, the CDR3 is TGTGCCAGCAGCAAAGAACCAGGGGCACAGGGTCAGCCCCAGCATTTT.

This clone was seen only once. The chain links TRBV5-4 to TRBJ2-1; 9 nucleotides match TRBD2. CDR1 SGHNT and CDR2 YYREEE come from the germline V gene (reference sequence). V was pared by 4 bases and J by 8 bases, with 13 bases of the junction left unmatched. This CDR3 region has 16 residues. The CDR3 nucleotides read TGTGCCAGCAGCCATGCAAGGACTAGCGAAGTCCATGAGCAGTTCTTC. This codes for CASSHARTSEVHEQFF.

This chain uses TRBV7-9 with TRBJ1-6; a weak D match, TRBD1 (6 bases). CDR3 length: 16 residues. The ends were cut back, 5 bases at V and 3 bases at J, with 14 bases in the middle. CDR1 SEHNR and CDR2 FQNEAQ come from the germline V gene (reference sequence). The DNA of the CDR3 is TGTGCCAGCAGCGAGACTCCGGGACACTATAATTCACCCCTCCACTTT. Amino acid sequence: CASSETPGHYNSPLHF.

The V call is TRBV30, the J call TRBJ2-6; tentative D call: TRBD1 (6 bases). In germline, CDR1 is GTSNPN, CDR2 SVGIG (reference sequence). V lost 1 base and J lost 4, with 8 bases in between. The CDR3 has 14 amino acids. The CDR3 reads CAWSAGAGANVLTF. In DNA, the CDR3 is TGTGCCTGGAGTGCAGGGGCCGGGGCCAACGTCCTGACTTTC.

The chain recombines TRBV2 with TRBJ2-3; weak D call: TRBD1 (6 bases). Trimming took 8 bases from V and 4 from J, leaving 13 bases between them. This CDR3 contains 13 residues. Germline-derived CDR1 and CDR2 are SNHLY and FYNNEI. The CDR3 DNA reads as TGTGCCAGCGGGGGCTTAGTTGCAGATACGCAGTATTTT. Its protein is CASGGLVADTQYF.

The chain employs TRBV12-3 or TRBV12-4 and TRBJ1-2; D perhaps matches TRBD1 (6 bases). Trimming removed 5 bases at V and 2 bases at J, with 9 bases between. CDR3 length: 13 residues. In DNA form, the CDR3 reads TGTGCCAGCAGTCCTGACAGGAACTATGGCTACACCTTC. Translation gives CASSPDRNYGYTF.

The chain couples TRBV6-2 or TRBV6-3 to TRBJ2-5, with TRBD2 identical over 12 bases. CDR3 size: 19 residues. The V gene's germline CDR1 is MNHEY and CDR2 SVGEGT. V gave up 6 bases and J gave up 4 bases; unmatched junction bases: 18. The CDR3: CASSSGHGDPGLAGETQYF. The CDR3 nucleotides are TGTGCCAGCAGCAGCGGACATGGAGATCCGGGACTAGCGGGAGAGACCCAGTACTTC.

This chain connects TRBV10-3 to TRBJ1-3, with unresolved D. The ends were cut back, 4 bases at V and 0 bases at J, with 10 bases in the middle. There are 15 residues in the CDR3. Germline lookup yields CDR1 ENHRY and CDR2 SYGVKD. The CDR3 loop reads CAISGGGYSGNTIYF. The CDR3 region has the DNA TGTGCCATCAGTGGGGGAGGGTACTCTGGAAACACCATATATTTT.

The V call is TRBV5-1, the J call TRBJ1-2; tentative D call: TRBD1 (6 bases). CDR1 is SGHRS and CDR2 is YFSETQ in the germline V gene. The V and J ends lost 0 bases and 2 bases respectively, with 14 bases between them. The CDR3 runs to 16 residues. The CDR3 DNA reads TGCGCCAGCAGCTTGGGGACAGCTACTTTCAACTATGGCTACACCTTC. This translates into CASSLGTATFNYGYTF. The whole variable domain, remainder taken from reference TRBV5-1 and TRBJ1-2, is KAGVTQTPRYLIKTRGQQVTLSCSPISGHRSVSWYQQTPGQGLQFLFEYFSETQRNKGNFPGRFSGRQFSNSRSEMNVSTLELGDSALYLCASSLGTATFNYGYTFGSGTRLTVV.

The chain combines TRBV6-1 with TRBJ2-7, with D maybe TRBD1 (5 bases). V was clipped by 2 bases and J by 4 bases, with 21 bases between them. The germline gives CDR1 MNHNS, CDR2 SASEGT. CDR3 length: 17 residues. This CDR3 is CASSEPSSRQSQYEQYF. The CDR3 DNA is TGTGCCAGCAGTGAACCCTCTTCCCGACAGAGCCAGTACGAGCAGTACTTC.

The chain employs TRBV7-9 and TRBJ2-1, with TRBD2 matching 7 bases. With 1 base clipped from V and 8 bases from J, the junction kept 5 bases outside the gene matches. The germline CDR1 and CDR2 sequences are SEHNR and FQNEAQ (reference sequence). The CDR3 is 14 amino acids. The CDR3 loop reads CASSLVGLDDEQFF. CDR3 DNA sequence: TGTGCCAGCAGCTTAGTCGGACTAGACGATGAGCAGTTCTTC.

The rearrangement uses TRBV6-4 and TRBJ2-1; TRBD2 aligns across 11 bases. The junction had 13 bases not matched to a gene; V was cut back by 6 bases and J by 0 bases. The length of the CDR3 is 19 residues. The germline CDR1 and CDR2 sequences are MRHNA and SNTAGT. The CDR3 DNA follows: TGTGCCAGCAGCCCAACAACGGGACTAGCGGCCAACTCCTACAATGAGCAGTTCTTC. As protein: CASSPTTGLAANSYNEQFF.

CDR3 nucleotide sequence: TGTGCCAGCAGCCAAGAAGGAGTCCCAACGGGTGGCTACACCTTC. Amino acid sequence: CASSQEGVPTGGYTF. The V gene is TRBV3-1 (or the pseudogene TRBV3-2), the J gene TRBJ1-2; D remains ambiguous. Trimming removed 0 bases at V and 7 bases at J, with 15 bases between. This CDR3 region has 15 residues. Germline CDR1 reads LGHDT; CDR2 reads YNNKEL (reference sequence).

The chain uses TRBV19 and TRBJ1-1; possible D gene TRBD1, 6 bases. Germline lookup yields CDR1 LNHDA and CDR2 SQIVND (reference sequence). The V and J ends lost 3 bases and 4 bases respectively, with 9 bases between them. This CDR3 region has 13 residues. As DNA, the CDR3 is TGTGCCAGTAGTATGCGCAGGGGCACTGAAGCTTTCTTT. Translating gives CASSMRRGTEAFF.

The V gene is TRBV14, the J gene TRBJ2-6; D not certain. V lost 4 bases and J 0 bases, leaving 7 bases between the germline ends. This CDR3 region has 15 residues. Germline loops: CDR1 SGHDN, CDR2 FVKESK. The DNA of the CDR3 is TGTGCCAGCAGCCGTCAGAACTCTGGGGCCAACGTCCTGACTTTC. Translated, it gives CASSRQNSGANVLTF.

The rearrangement links TRBV19 to TRBJ1-5, with D tentatively TRBD1 (6 bases). Per the germline V gene, CDR1 is LNHDA and CDR2 is SQIVND (reference sequence). The CDR3 is 16 amino acids. Between the trimmed V and J ends, which lost 4 bases and 0 bases, there was a span of 13 bases. CDR3 region: CASSNTPRGSNQPQHF. The DNA of the CDR3 is TGTGCCAGTAGTAACACCCCCAGGGGTAGCAATCAGCCCCAGCATTTT.

The chain joins TRBV6-2 or TRBV6-3 to TRBJ1-6; no reliable D call. The V and J ends lost 5 bases and 17 bases respectively, with 22 bases between them. Germline CDR1 and CDR2: MNHEY and SVGEGT. CDR3 length: 14 amino acids. DNA of the CDR3: TGTGCCAGCAGTGCCTCCGCTGCCAGTCGTTGGTTCCACTTT. Encoded protein: CASSASAASRWFHF.